The entry below describes one T cell receptor beta chain. The target antigen is unknown. In the same sample, other DNA sequences code for this CDR3. Only in-frame clones appear in the TCRdb table, and some are missing; sequencing was by immunoSEQ multiplex PCR. The profile shows approximately 2.4 million clones, under 97% of them singletons. The sample belongs to a study of shared clonotypes between healthy human individuals. This CDR3 contains 11 residues. The V end was cut by 4 bases, the J end by 4 bases, with 4 bases between. Germline values: CDR1 MDHEN, CDR2 SYDVKM. Findings and caveats of the study: Naive CD4 clonotype sharing across several donors was around 5%.

The sequence derives from a man younger than 35 in good health. Sequenced input: naive CD4+ T cells sorted from blood. Noted subset: CD45RA+ positively selected. The chain recombines TRBV28 with TRBJ1-2, with unresolved D. CDR3 protein: CASSSGYGYTF. CDR3 nucleotides: TGTGCCAGCAGTTCGGGCTATGGCTACACCTTC.